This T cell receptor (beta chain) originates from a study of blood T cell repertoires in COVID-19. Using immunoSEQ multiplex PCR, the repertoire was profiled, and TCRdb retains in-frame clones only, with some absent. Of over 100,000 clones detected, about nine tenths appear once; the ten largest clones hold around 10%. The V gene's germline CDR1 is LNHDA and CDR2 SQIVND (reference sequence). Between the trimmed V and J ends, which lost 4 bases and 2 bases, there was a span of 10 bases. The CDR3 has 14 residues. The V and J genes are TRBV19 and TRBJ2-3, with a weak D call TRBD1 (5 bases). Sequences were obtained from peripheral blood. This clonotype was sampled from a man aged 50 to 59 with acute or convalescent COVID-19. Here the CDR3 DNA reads TGTGCCAGTAGTACAGGACAAGCCACAGATACGCAGTATTTT. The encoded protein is CASSTGQATDTQYF. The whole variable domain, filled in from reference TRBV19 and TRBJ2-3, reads DGGITQSPKYLFRKEGQNVTLSCEQNLNHDAMYWYRQDPGQGLRLIYYSQIVNDFQKGDIAEGYSVSREKKESFPLTVTSAQKNPTAFYLCASSTGQATDTQYFGPGTRLTVL.